The TCR beta chain described here comes from a study of T cells in Graves' hyperthyroidism and ophthalmopathy. Amplified TCR beta CDR3 regions derived from RNA transcripts. Primed by the HTBI set, a first-round RT-PCR was run on the TCR CDR3. MiXCR was run by TCRdb on the multiplex PCR reads, yielding one entry per CDR3 protein. The data hold fewer than 850,000 distinct CDR3 sequences, with approximately 15% observed a single time. Using more than 7.5 ml of fresh peripheral blood, PBMCs were prepared. The germline V gene encodes CDR1 SGHRS and CDR2 YFSETQ. V was cut by 0 bases and J by 7 bases, with 5 bases left in between. The CDR3 runs 13 residues.

The chain recombines TRBV5-1 with TRBJ1-6, with D uncertain. The sequence derives from a man aged 45-65 years with Graves' hyperthyroidism. Material: blood. CDR3 nucleotides: TGCGCCAGCAGCTTGGACCTAAATTCACCCCTCCACTTT. Amino acid sequence: CASSLDLNSPLHF.